This entry lists 20 T cell receptor beta chains sequenced from one sample in a study of early T cells in non-severe SARS-CoV-2 infection. One entry per CDR3 protein results from TCRdb running MiXCR on the 5' RACE reads. Counted here are about 58,000 distinct CDR3 sequences, roughly 13% occurring once; the ten biggest clones make up approximately 10%. Sequenced: whole blood. The source is an adult who was a healthcare worker with PCR-confirmed SARS-CoV-2 infection or an uninfected control (not recorded which).

This clonotype was picked up many times. The chain recombines TRBV5-5 with TRBJ2-7, with TRBD2 as a possible D gene (6 bases). V lost 0 bases, J lost 6 bases, and 7 bases lay in between. Germline V CDR1 and CDR2: SGHKS, YYEKEE (reference sequence). The length of the CDR3 is 12 residues. The DNA of the CDR3 is TGTGCCAGCAGCTTGGCGGGACTCGAGCAGTACTTC. As protein: CASSLAGLEQYF.

This chain uses TRBV27 with TRBJ2-3; tentatively, D is TRBD1 or TRBD2 (6 bases each). Germline lookup yields CDR1 MNHEY and CDR2 SMNVEV (reference sequence). The CDR3 extends over 15 amino acids. V was clipped by 7 bases and J by 4 bases, with 18 bases between them. The CDR3 loop is CASNYGGPAADTQYF. In nucleotides, the CDR3 is TGTGCCAGCAATTACGGGGGCCCCGCCGCAGATACGCAGTATTTT.

This chain connects TRBV19 to TRBJ1-5, with 9 bases lining up with TRBD1. V was clipped by 8 bases and J by 6 bases; unmatched bases: 8. This CDR3 is built from 14 residues. Germline V gene lookup returns CDR1 LNHDA and CDR2 SQIVND (reference sequence). The CDR3 sequence is CASSLQGAVQPQHF. CDR3 DNA: TGTGCCAGTTCCTTACAGGGGGCGGTTCAGCCCCAGCATTTT. The full variable domain, in which reference TRBV19 and TRBJ1-5 provide the parts outside the CDR3, is DGGITQSPKYLFRKEGQNVTLSCEQNLNHDAMYWYRQDPGQGLRLIYYSQIVNDFQKGDIAEGYSVSREKKESFPLTVTSAQKNPTAFYLCASSLQGAVQPQHFGDGTRLSIL.

The chain uses TRBV2 and TRBJ2-7; TRBD1 is a possible D gene (5 bases). Germline lookup yields CDR1 SNHLY and CDR2 FYNNEI. With 4 bases removed from V and 3 bases from J, the gap between germline ends came to 7 bases. The CDR3 has 12 residues. CDR3: CASSVRDYEQYF. In nucleotides, the CDR3 is TGTGCCAGCAGTGTCAGGGACTACGAGCAGTACTTC.

This chain links TRBV20-1 with TRBJ2-3; 12 bases are a match to TRBD2. Germline CDR1 DFQATT, CDR2 SNEGSKA (reference sequence). V trimming: 0 bases; J trimming: 6 bases; junction bases outside the gene matches: 7. This CDR3 contains 16 residues. The CDR3 DNA follows: TGCAGTGCTAGAGATCGGCGGACTAGCGGGGCCGATACGCAGTATTTT. Translating it yields CSARDRRTSGADTQYF.

This chain uses TRBV4-3 with TRBJ2-2; no clear D gene. This CDR3 has 14 amino acids. Trimming pared 7 bases from V and 0 bases from J, leaving 9 bases between. Per the germline V gene, CDR1 is LGHNA and CDR2 is YSLEER. The CDR3 sequence: CASTLAANTGELFF. Here the CDR3 DNA reads TGCGCCAGCACCCTGGCTGCGAACACCGGGGAGCTGTTTTTT.

This clonotype was detected many times. The rearrangement uses TRBV10-3 and TRBJ2-7; TRBD2 matches 14 bases. The CDR3 covers 16 residues. After removal of 4 bases from V and 4 bases from J, the junction contained 6 bases not matched to a gene. CDR1 ENHRY and CDR2 SYGVKD come from the germline V gene. The CDR3: CAISGPGTSGSYEQYF. CDR3 sequence (DNA): TGTGCCATCAGTGGTCCTGGGACTAGCGGGAGTTACGAGCAGTACTTC.

This clonotype was recorded many times. The genes are TRBV24-1 and TRBJ2-3; the D gene is possibly TRBD2 (5 bases). Germline V gene data show CDR1 as KGHDR and CDR2 as SFDVKD. The CDR3 totals 16 residues. Trimming took 3 bases from V and 6 from J, leaving 18 bases between them. The CDR3 DNA sequence: TGTGCCACCAGTGATAGGTACGGAGGAGAATCGGATACGCAGTATTTT. The encoded protein is CATSDRYGGESDTQYF.

This clonotype was counted between two and nine times. This chain joins TRBV29-1 and TRBJ1-3; 7 bases fit TRBD1. The trim removed 5 bases at V and 0 bases at J, leaving 7 bases unmatched. This CDR3 has 15 residues. Germline CDR1 is SQVTM and CDR2 is ANQGSEA. The CDR3 sequence is CSVTRGESSGNTIYF. In nucleotides, the CDR3 is TGCAGCGTTACCAGGGGGGAGAGCTCTGGAAACACCATATATTTT.

This clonotype was counted at least ten times. DNA of the CDR3: TGTGCCAGCAGCTCGCTAGCGGTAGATACGCAGTATTTT. Its translation: CASSSLAVDTQYF. The V gene is TRBV7-3, the J gene TRBJ2-3; TRBD2 aligns across 7 bases. The CDR3 extends over 13 amino acids. The junction had 3 bases not matched to a gene; V was cut back by 4 bases and J by 5 bases. Germline-derived CDR1 and CDR2 are SGHTA and FQGTGA.

This sequence joins TRBV4-2 and TRBJ2-2; D is uncertain. Trimming took off 1 base at V and 0 bases at J, with 6 bases between the two ends. The V gene's germline CDR1 is LGHNA and CDR2 YNFKEQ. The CDR3 is 15 amino acids. The CDR3 here is CASSQASTNTGELFF. The CDR3 DNA sequence: TGTGCCAGCAGCCAAGCTTCTACGAACACCGGGGAGCTGTTTTTT.

Ten or more counts support this clonotype. The V gene is TRBV11-2, the J gene TRBJ1-1, with D possibly being TRBD1 (5 bases). Germline CDR1 is SGHAT and CDR2 is FQNNGV. The germline V and J ends were trimmed by 4 bases and 6 bases, with 15 bases remaining between them. This CDR3 region has 14 residues. CDR3 DNA sequence: TGTGCCAGCAGCTCGCTTAGGGGTGGCCCTGAAGCTTTCTTT. Its protein product is CASSSLRGGPEAFF.

There are a few counts of this clonotype. V and J are TRBV29-1 and TRBJ2-2; 8 bases are a match to TRBD1. The V segment lost 4 bases and the J segment 2 bases; nucleotides outside the gene matches: 3. Germline CDR1 is SQVTM and CDR2 is ANQGSEA. The CDR3 loop spans 14 amino acids. CDR3: CSVVRGPNTGELFF. The CDR3 nucleotides are TGCAGCGTTGTCAGGGGGCCCAACACCGGGGAGCTGTTTTTT.

The CDR3 region has the DNA TGCAGTGCTCCCCCCGGGCCCCATACGCAGTATTTT. Translating it yields CSAPPGPHTQYF. The rearrangement uses TRBV20-1 and TRBJ2-3; D gene unclear. V lost 5 bases and J lost 7, with 13 bases in between. The CDR3 runs to 12 residues. The V gene's germline CDR1 is DFQATT and CDR2 SNEGSKA (reference sequence).

Ten or more counts support this clonotype. This chain joins TRBV2 and TRBJ2-7; no reliable D call. CDR1 is SNHLY, CDR2 FYNNEI, per germline. V lost 4 bases, J lost 0 bases, and 4 bases lay in between. The CDR3 is 12 amino acids. DNA of the CDR3: TGTGCCAGCAGTGTACACTCCTACGAGCAGTACTTC. Amino acid sequence: CASSVHSYEQYF.

This clonotype was detected many times. The rearrangement uses TRBV6-1 and TRBJ2-2; 8 positions agree with TRBD2. J lost 3 bases, V lost 6 bases, and 12 bases had no gene match. The CDR3 consists of 17 residues. Germline V gene data show CDR1 as MNHNS and CDR2 as SASEGT. Here the CDR3 DNA reads TGTGCCAGCAGCCCGCTAGCGGGTGGTGGTTACACCGGGGAGCTGTTTTTT. As protein: CASSPLAGGGYTGELFF.

The genes are TRBV25-1 and TRBJ1-2; D gene unclear. The V gene lost 1 base and the J gene lost 4 bases, with 10 bases spanning the gap. The germline V gene encodes CDR1 MGHDK and CDR2 SYGVNS. The CDR3 covers 14 residues. CDR3: CASSELLDTYGYTF. The CDR3 nucleotides read TGTGCCAGCAGTGAATTACTGGATACCTATGGCTACACCTTC.

This chain connects TRBV12-3 or TRBV12-4 to TRBJ1-3; D remains ambiguous. Trimming removed 7 bases at V and 6 bases at J, with 7 bases between. This CDR3 region has 11 residues. This CDR3 is CASMEVNTIYF. The CDR3, as DNA: TGTGCCAGCATGGAAGTAAACACCATATATTTT.

This clonotype came up many times. The genes are TRBV23-1 and TRBJ1-2; D perhaps matches TRBD1 (5 bases). TRBV23-1 is classed as an ORF, of uncertain function. The length of the CDR3 is 16 residues. Trimming took off 1 base at V and 4 bases at J, with 16 bases between the two ends. CDR3 residues: CASSQWDAGIFYGYTF. For the CDR3, the DNA is TGCGCCAGCAGTCAATGGGATGCAGGGATTTTCTATGGCTACACCTTC.

J is TRBJ2-3 and V is TRBV7-9, with 13 bases that match TRBD2. Germline assignment: CDR1 SEHNR and CDR2 FQNEAQ (reference sequence). This CDR3 comprises 16 residues. Trimming at V came to 5 bases and at J to 3 bases, leaving 5 bases not matched to a gene. This CDR3 reads CASSHWTSGGTDTQYF. The DNA of the CDR3 is TGTGCCAGCAGCCACTGGACTAGCGGGGGAACAGATACGCAGTATTTT.